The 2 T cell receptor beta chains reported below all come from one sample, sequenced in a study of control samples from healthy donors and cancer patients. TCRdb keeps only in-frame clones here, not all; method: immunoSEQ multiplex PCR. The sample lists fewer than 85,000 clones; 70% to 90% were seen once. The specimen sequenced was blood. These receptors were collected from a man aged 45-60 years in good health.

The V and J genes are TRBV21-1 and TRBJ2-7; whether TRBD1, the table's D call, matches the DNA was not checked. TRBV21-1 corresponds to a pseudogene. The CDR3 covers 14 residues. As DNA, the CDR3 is TGTGCCAGCAGCAAACAGGGATTCACCTACGAGCAGTACTTC. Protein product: CASSKQGFTYEQYF.

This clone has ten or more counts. Written as DNA, the CDR3 is TGTGCCAGCAGCCAGGGCGGGACGTTCGTCTCTGGAAACACCATATATTTT. This codes for CASSQGGTFVSGNTIYF. The V and J genes are TRBV4-2 and TRBJ1-3; tentative D call: TRBD1 (5 bases). Trimming cost V 3 bases and J 0 bases, with 15 bases left between them. Per the germline V gene, CDR1 is LGHNA and CDR2 is YNFKEQ. The CDR3 covers 17 residues.